This is a list of T cell receptor beta chains from one sample in a study of cytomegalovirus exposure and HLA in healthy donors. Using immunoSEQ multiplex PCR, the repertoire was profiled, and TCRdb retains in-frame clones only, with some absent. This sample has 70,000 to 90,000 clones, with approximately 70% found just once. Specimen: PBMCs. These receptors originate from a man in his 60s in good health and CMV-seropositive. The CDR3 runs from the conserved cysteine through the conserved F or W. Size is stated for part of the rows, as once, few or many counts, or as a class when the clone is expanded.

TRBV25-1	TRBJ2-5	.	CASSEYRGPGETQYF
TRBV7-7	TRBJ2-1	once	CASSRELAGGDNEQFF
TRBV2	TRBJ2-3	.	CASSEEGTDTQYF
TRBV11-2	TRBJ1-2	.	CASSSTTGIRNYGYTF
TRBV14	TRBJ1-1	.	CASSQGAGERAFF
TRBV27	TRBJ1-2	.	CASRLRANYGYTF
TRBV7-9	TRBJ1-6	once	CASSPWPRGSPLHF
TRBV19	TRBJ2-3	.	CASSLSTSKTGDTQYF
TRBV28	TRBJ2-5	once	CASSFNTGGRQETQYF
TRBV14	TRBJ2-1	.	CASSQVSAHGEQFF
TRBV19	TRBJ2-7	.	CASSLTGIKNEQYF
TRBV6-1	TRBJ1-2	few	CASSEGGYNYGYTF
TRBV6-1	TRBJ2-7	.	CASSSDNYEQYF
TRBV7-3	TRBJ1-1	.	CASSPTGVGEAFF
TRBV5-1	TRBJ1-1	.	CASSITGGGENTEAFF
TRBV6-5	TRBJ1-1	few	CASTATTGTKAFF
TRBV5-1	TRBJ2-3	.	CASSFGQGTDTQYF
TRBV4-3	TRBJ2-5	.	CASSPEGGGRETQYF
TRBV7-2	TRBJ1-3	few	CASSPGRDWPIYF
TRBV6-6	TRBJ2-7	few	CASSTSTGTYEQYF
TRBV4-1	TRBJ2-3	.	CASSQAPTSTDTQYF
TRBV9	TRBJ2-3	.	CASSVASGIPTDTQYF
TRBV7-2	TRBJ1-6	.	CASSLGQKKVPLHF
TRBV7-8	TRBJ1-6	.	CASSGGINSPLHF
TRBV28	TRBJ2-2	.	CASSGLGAGELFF
TRBV28	TRBJ2-3	.	CASSLLGVAGGRTDTQYF
TRBV5-4	TRBJ2-2	.	CASSNGGTSGGSNTGELFF
TRBV2	TRBJ2-3	.	CASSATSGGADTQYF